This TCR beta chain was sequenced for a study of CD8 T cells in ankylosing spondylitis. Points from the study as a whole: Earlier studies detected some motif variants in reactive arthritis synovial fluid and blood. In ankylosing spondylitis blood, a motif of seven or eight highly homologous TCR beta variants appeared characteristic. The study looked at matched synovial fluid samples from ankylosing spondylitis patients. Disease-linked clones were reported to be significantly enriched there.

Quantitative 5'-RACE with molecular barcodes generated TCR beta libraries. TCRdb re-called the 5' RACE reads with MiXCR, one entry per CDR3 protein. The sample includes 390,000 or so distinct CDR3 sequences, about 20% of them seen just once. This clonotype was detected only a few times. Its antigen is still unknown. Sequencing was carried out using blood, either unsorted or a sorted T cell fraction (not recorded which). The TCR sequence derives from a male donor with ankylosing spondylitis.

CDR3 nucleotide sequence: TGTGCCAGCAGTGAAGCTAGCGGGAGTATCGGCAATGAGCAGTTCTTC. It yields the protein CASSEASGSIGNEQFF. The rearrangement uses TRBV6-1 and TRBJ2-1, with 9 bases matching TRBD2. The germline V gene encodes CDR1 MNHNS and CDR2 SASEGT. This CDR3 has 16 residues. The ends lost 0 bases at V and 6 bases at J; junction bases unmatched: 6.